This section outlines one T cell receptor beta chain sequence together with its context. This sample is drawn from a study of blood T cell repertoires in COVID-19. About the research overall: The United States, Italy and Spain supplied acute and convalescent COVID-19 samples.

The CDR3 is 13 amino acids. Trimming pared 2 bases from V and 7 bases from J, leaving 11 bases between. Germline-derived CDR1 and CDR2 are MGHRA and YSYEKL. Per the study methods: How many nucleated cells were present was estimated from reference gene primer amplification. Clones were read by immunoSEQ multiplex PCR, and TCRdb kept only the in-frame ones, dropping some. V and J calls and clone size are copied from that table; D and trimming were computed from the DNA. The data show 150,000 to 200,000 clones, 81% seen once. The rearrangement uses TRBV4-1 and TRBJ1-2; TRBD1 might be the D (5 bases). The receptor was isolated from a woman aged 80 or over with COVID-19, enrolled during active disease. Input material: peripheral blood. CDR3 sequence: CASSQIGGRGYTF. The CDR3 DNA is TGCGCCAGCAGCCAAATCGGGGGTCGTGGCTACACCTTC.